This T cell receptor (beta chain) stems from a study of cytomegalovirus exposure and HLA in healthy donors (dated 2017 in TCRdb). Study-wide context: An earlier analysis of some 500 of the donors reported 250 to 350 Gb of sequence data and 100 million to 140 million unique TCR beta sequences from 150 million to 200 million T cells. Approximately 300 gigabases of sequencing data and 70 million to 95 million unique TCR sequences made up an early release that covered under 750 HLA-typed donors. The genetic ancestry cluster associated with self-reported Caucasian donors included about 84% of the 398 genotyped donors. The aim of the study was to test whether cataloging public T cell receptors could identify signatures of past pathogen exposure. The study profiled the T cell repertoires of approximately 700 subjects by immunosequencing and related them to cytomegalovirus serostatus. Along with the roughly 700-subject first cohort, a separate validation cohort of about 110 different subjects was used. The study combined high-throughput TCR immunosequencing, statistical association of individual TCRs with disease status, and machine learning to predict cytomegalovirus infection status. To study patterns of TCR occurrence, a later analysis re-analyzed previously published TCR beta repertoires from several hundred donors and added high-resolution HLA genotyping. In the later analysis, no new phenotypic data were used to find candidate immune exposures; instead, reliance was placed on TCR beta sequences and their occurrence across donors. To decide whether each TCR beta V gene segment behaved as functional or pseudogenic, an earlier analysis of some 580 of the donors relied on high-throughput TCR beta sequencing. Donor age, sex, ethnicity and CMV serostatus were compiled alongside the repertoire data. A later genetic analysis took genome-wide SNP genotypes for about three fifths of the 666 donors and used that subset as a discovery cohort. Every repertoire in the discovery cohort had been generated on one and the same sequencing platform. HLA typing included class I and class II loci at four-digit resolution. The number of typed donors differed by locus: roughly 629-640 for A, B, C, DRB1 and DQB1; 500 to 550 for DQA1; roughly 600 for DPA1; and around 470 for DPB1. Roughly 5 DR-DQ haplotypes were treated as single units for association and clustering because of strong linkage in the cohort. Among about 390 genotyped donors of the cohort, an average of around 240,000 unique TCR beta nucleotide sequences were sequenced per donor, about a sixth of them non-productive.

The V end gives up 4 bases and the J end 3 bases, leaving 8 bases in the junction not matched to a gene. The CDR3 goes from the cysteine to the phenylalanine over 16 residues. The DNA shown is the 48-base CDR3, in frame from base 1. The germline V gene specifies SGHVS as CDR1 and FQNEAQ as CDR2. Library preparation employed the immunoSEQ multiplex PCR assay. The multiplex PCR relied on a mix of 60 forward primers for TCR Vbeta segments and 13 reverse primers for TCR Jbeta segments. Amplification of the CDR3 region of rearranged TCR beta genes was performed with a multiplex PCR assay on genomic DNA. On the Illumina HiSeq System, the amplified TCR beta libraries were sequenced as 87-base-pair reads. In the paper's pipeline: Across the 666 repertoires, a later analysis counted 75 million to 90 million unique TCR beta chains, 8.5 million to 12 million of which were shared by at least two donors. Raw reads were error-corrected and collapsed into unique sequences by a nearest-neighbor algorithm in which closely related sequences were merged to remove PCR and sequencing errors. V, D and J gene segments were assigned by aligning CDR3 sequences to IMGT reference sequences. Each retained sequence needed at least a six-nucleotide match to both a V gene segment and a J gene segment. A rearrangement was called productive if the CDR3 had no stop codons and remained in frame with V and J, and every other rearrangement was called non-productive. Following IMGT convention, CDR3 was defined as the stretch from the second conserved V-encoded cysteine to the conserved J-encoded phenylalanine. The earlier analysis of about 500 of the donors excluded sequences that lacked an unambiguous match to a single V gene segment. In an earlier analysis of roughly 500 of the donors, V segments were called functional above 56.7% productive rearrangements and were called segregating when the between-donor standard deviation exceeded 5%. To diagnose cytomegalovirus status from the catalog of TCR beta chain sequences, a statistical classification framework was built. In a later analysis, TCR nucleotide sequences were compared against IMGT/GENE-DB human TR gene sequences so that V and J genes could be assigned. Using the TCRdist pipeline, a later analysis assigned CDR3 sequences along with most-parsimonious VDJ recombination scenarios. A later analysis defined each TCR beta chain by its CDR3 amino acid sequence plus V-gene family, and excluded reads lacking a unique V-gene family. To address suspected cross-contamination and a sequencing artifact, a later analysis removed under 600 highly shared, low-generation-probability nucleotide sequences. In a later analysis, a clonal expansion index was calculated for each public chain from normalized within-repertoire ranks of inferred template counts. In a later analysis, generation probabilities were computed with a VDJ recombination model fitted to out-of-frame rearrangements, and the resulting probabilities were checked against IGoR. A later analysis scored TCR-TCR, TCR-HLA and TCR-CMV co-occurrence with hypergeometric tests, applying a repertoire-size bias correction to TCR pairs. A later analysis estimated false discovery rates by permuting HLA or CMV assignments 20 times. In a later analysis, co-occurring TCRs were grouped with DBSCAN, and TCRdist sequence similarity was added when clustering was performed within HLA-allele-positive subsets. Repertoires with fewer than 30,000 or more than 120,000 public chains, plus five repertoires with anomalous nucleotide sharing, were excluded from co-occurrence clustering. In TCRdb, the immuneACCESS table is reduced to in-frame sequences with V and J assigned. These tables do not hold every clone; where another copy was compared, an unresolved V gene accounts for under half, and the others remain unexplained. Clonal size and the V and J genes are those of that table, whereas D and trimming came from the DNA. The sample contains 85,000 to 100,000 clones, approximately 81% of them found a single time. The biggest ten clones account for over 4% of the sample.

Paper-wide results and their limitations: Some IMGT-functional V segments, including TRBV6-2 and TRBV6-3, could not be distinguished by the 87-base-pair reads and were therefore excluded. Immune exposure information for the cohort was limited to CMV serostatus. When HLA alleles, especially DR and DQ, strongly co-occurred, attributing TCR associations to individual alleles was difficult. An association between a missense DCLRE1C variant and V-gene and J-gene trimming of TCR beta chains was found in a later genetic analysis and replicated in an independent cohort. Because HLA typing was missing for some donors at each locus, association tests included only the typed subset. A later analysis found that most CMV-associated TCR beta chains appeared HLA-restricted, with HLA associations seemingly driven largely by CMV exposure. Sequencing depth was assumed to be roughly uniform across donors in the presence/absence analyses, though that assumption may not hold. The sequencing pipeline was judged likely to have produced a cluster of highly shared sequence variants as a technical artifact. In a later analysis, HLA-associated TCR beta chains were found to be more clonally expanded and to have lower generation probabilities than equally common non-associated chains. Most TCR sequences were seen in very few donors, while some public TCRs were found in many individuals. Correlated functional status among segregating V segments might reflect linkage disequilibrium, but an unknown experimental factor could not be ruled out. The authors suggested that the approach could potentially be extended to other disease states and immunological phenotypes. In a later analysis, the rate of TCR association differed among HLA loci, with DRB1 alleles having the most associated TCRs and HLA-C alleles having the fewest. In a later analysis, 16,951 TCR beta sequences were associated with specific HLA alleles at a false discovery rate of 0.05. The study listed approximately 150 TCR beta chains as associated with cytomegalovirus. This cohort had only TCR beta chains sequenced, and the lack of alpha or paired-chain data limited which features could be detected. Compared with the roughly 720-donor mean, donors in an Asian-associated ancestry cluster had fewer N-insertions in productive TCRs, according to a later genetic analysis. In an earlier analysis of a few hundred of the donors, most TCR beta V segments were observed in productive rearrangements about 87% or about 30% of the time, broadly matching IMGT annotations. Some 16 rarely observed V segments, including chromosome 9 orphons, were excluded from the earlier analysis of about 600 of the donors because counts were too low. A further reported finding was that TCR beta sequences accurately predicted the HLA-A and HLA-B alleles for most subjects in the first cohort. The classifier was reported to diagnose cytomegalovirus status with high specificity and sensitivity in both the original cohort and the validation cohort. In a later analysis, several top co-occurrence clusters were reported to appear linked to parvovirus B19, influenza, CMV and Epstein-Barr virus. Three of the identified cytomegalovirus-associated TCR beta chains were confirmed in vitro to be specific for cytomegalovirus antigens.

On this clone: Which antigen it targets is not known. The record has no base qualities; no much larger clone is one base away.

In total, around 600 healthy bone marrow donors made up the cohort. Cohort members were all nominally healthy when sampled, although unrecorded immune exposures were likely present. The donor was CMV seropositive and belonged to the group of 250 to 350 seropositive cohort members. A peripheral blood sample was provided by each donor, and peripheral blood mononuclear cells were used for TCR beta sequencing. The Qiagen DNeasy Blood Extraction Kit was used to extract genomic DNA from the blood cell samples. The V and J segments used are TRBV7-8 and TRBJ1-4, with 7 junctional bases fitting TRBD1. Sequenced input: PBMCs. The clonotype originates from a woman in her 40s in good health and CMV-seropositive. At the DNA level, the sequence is TGTGCCAGCAGCTCAAGGACAGGTCCGGCTAATGAAAAACTGTTTTTT. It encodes CASSSRTGPANEKLFF.